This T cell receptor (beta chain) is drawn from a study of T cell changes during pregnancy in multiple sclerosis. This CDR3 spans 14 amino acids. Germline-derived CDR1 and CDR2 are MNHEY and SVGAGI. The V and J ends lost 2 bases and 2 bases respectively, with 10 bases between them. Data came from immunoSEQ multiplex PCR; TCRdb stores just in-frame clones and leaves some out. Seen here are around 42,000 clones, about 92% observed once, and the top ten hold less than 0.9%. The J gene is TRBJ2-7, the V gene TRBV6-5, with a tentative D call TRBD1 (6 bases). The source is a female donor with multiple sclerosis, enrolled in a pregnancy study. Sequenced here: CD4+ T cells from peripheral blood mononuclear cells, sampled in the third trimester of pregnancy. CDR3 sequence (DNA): TGTGCCAGCAGTTACAACAGGGAAACCTACGAGCAGTACTTC. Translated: CASSYNRETYEQYF.